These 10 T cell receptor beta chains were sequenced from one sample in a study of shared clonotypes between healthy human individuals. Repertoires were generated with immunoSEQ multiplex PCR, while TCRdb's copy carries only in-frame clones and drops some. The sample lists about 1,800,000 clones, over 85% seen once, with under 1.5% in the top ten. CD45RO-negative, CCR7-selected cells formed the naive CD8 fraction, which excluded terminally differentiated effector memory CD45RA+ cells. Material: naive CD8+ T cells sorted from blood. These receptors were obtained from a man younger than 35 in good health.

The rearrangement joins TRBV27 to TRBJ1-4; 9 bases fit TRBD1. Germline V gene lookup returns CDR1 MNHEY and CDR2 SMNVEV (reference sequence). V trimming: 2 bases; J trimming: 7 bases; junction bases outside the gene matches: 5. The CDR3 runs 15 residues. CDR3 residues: CASSLTTGGIEKLFF. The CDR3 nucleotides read TGTGCCAGCAGTTTAACAACAGGGGGCATTGAAAAACTGTTTTTT.

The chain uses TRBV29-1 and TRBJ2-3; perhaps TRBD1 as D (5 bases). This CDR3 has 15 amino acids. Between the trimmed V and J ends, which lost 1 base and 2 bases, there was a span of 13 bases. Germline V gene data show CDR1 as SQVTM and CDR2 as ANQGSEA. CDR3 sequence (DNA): TGCAGCGTTGAAGGTCCCGGCAGGGACACAGATACGCAGTATTTT. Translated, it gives CSVEGPGRDTDTQYF.

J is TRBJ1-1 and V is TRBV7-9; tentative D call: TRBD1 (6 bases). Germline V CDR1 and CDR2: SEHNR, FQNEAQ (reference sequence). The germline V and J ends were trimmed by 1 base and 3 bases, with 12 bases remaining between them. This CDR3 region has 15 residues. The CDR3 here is CASSLEQGWDTEAFF. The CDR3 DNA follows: TGTGCCAGCAGCTTAGAGCAGGGGTGGGACACTGAAGCTTTCTTT.

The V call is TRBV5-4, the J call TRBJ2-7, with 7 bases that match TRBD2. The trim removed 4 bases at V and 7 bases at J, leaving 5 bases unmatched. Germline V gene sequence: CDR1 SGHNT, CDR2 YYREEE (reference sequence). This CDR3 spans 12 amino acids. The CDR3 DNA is TGTGCCAGCAGCCTCGGGGGGATGGAGCAGTACTTC. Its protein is CASSLGGMEQYF.

The CDR3 DNA is TGTGCCAGCAGCTTAAGAGCGGGAAGTAACACCGGGGAGCTGTTTTTT. Residues: CASSLRAGSNTGELFF. V is TRBV7-9 and J is TRBJ2-2, with TRBD2 matching 7 bases. The CDR3 extends over 16 amino acids. Germline V CDR1 and CDR2: SEHNR, FQNEAQ (reference sequence). V trimming: 2 bases; J trimming: 2 bases; junction bases outside the gene matches: 5. Variable domain in full (rest from reference TRBV7-9 and TRBJ2-2): DTGVSQNPRHKITKRGQNVTFRCDPISEHNRLYWYRQTLGQGPEFLTYFQNEAQLEKSRLLSDRFSAERPKGSFSTLEIQRTEQGDSAMYLCASSLRAGSNTGELFFGEGSRLTVL.

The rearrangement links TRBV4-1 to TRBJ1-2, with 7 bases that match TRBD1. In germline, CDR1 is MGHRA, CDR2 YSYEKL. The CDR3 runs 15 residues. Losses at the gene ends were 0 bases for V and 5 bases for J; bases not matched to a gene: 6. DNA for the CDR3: TGCGCCAGCAGCCAAGATGGGGAGACAGGGTATGGCTACACCTTC. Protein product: CASSQDGETGYGYTF.

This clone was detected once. The CDR3 loop reads CASSLQGMGTEAFF. Written as DNA, the CDR3 is TGTGCCAGTAGTCTCCAGGGTATGGGTACTGAAGCTTTCTTT. J is TRBJ1-1 and V is TRBV19, with D maybe TRBD1 (5 bases). Trimming took off 5 bases at V and 5 bases at J, with 15 bases between the two ends. The CDR3 length is 14 residues. Per the germline V gene, CDR1 is LNHDA and CDR2 is SQIVND (reference sequence).

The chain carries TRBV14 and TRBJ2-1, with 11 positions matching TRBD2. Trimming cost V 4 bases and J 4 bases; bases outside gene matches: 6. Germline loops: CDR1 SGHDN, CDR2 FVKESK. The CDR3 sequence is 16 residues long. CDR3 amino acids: CASSPGTSGIYNEQFF. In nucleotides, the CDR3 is TGTGCCAGCAGCCCCGGGACTAGCGGAATTTACAATGAGCAGTTCTTC.

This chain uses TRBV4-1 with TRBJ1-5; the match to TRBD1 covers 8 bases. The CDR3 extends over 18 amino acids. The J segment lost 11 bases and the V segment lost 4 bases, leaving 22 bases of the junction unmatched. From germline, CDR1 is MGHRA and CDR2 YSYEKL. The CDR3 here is CASSPGQGWDSLSWSQHF. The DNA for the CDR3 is TGCGCCAGCAGCCCCGGACAGGGATGGGACTCATTATCATGGTCCCAGCATTTT.

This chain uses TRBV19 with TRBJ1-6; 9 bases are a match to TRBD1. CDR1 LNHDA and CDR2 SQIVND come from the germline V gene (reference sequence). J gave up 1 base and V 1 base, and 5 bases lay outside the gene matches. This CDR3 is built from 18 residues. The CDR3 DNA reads TGTGCCAGTAGTATAGGGACAGGGGAAGTGTCCTATAATTCACCCCTCCACTTT. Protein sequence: CASSIGTGEVSYNSPLHF.